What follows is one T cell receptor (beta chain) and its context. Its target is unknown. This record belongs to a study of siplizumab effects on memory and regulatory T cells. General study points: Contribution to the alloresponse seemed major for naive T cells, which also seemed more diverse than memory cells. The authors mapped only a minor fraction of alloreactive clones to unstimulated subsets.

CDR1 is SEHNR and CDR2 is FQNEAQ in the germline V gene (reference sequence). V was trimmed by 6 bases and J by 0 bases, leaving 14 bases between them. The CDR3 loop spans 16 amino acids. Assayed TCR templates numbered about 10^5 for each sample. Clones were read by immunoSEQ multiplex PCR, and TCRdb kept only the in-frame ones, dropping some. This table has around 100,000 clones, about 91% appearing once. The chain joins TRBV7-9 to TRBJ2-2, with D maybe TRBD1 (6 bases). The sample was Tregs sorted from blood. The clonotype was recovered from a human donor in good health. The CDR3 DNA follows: TGTGCCAGCAGGCCAGCAGGGGCCGCGAACACCGGGGAGCTGTTTTTT. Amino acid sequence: CASRPAGAANTGELFF.